The 15 T cell receptor beta chains in this list originate from one sample, sequenced in a study of OX40 agonist ivuxolimab in advanced cancers. Only in-frame clones appear in the TCRdb table, and some are missing; sequencing was by immunoSEQ multiplex PCR. The sample holds some 72,000 clones; about 90% are singletons and the top ten take approximately 3%. The sequencing used CD4+ or CD8+ T cells sorted from blood, collected in a trial of the OX40 agonist ivuxolimab. Receptors originate from an adult with an advanced solid tumor such as melanoma, head and neck, liver or kidney cancer.

The V call is TRBV6-1, the J call TRBJ2-5; D ambiguous. Germline lookup yields CDR1 MNHNS and CDR2 SASEGT. V lost 5 bases and J 0 bases, leaving 10 bases between the germline ends. There are 14 residues in the CDR3. CDR3 region: CASSLGLYQETQYF. The DNA of the CDR3 is TGTGCCAGCAGTCTGGGGTTGTACCAAGAGACCCAGTACTTC.

This chain connects TRBV10-3 to TRBJ2-1, with no clear D. CDR3 size: 12 residues. The germline V gene has CDR1 ENHRY and CDR2 SYGVKD. V lost 2 bases and J 10 bases, leaving 9 bases between the germline ends. The CDR3 sequence: CAISEVGWEQFF. CDR3 in DNA: TGTGCCATCAGTGAGGTGGGATGGGAGCAGTTCTTC.

This rearrangement joins TRBV18 to TRBJ2-5; D possibly matches TRBD1 or TRBD2 (5 bases each). V was trimmed by 0 bases and J by 2 bases, leaving 13 bases between them. The CDR3 runs to 16 residues. Germline CDR1 KGHSH, CDR2 LQKENI. CDR3 bases: TGTGCCAGCTCACCACCGGACAAGCGGCGGCAAGAGACCCAGTACTTC. It is translated as CASSPPDKRRQETQYF.

The chain uses TRBV6-5 and TRBJ1-5; 7 bases agree with TRBD1. This CDR3 comprises 14 residues. Trimming cost V 8 bases and J 1 base; bases outside gene matches: 5. Germline assignment: CDR1 MNHEY and CDR2 SVGAGI. The CDR3 reads CASGGGRSNQPQHF. CDR3 bases: TGTGCCAGCGGAGGGGGCCGAAGCAATCAGCCCCAGCATTTT.

J is TRBJ1-1 and V is TRBV2; no clear D gene. Germline V gives CDR1 SNHLY, CDR2 FYNNEI. The CDR3 runs 14 residues. V lost 4 bases and J 0 bases, leaving 9 bases between the germline ends. The CDR3 protein is CASSVESMNTEAFF. Here the CDR3 DNA reads TGTGCCAGCAGTGTGGAGAGCATGAACACTGAAGCTTTCTTT.

As for this clone: A read error may account for a junction end that differs from germline. The chain has TRBV10-3 and TRBJ2-7, with 7 bases fitting TRBD1. CDR1 is ENHRY and CDR2 is SYGVKD in the germline V gene. The CDR3 is made up of 14 amino acids. CDR3 nucleotides: TGTGCCATCAGTGAGAGGGACAGAGAATACGGGCAGTACTTC. Its translation is CAISERDREYGQYF.

The V and J genes are TRBV2 and TRBJ1-2; D gene uncertain. V was clipped by 9 bases and J by 8 bases, with 19 bases between them. Germline CDR1 reads SNHLY; CDR2 reads FYNNEI. The CDR3 sequence is 13 residues long. CDR3 loop: CASLTSTMVGYTF. The CDR3 nucleotides are TGTGCCAGTCTGACAAGCACCATGGTGGGCTACACCTTC. Together with reference TRBV2 and TRBJ1-2, the CDR3 gives the full variable domain: EPEVTQTPSHQVTQMGQEVILRCVPISNHLYFYWYRQILGQKVEFLVSFYNNEISEKSEIFDDQFSVERPDGSNFTLKIRSTKLEDSAMYFCASLTSTMVGYTFGSGTRLTVV.

The gene calls are TRBV19 and TRBJ2-5; D not certain. Germline values: CDR1 LNHDA, CDR2 SQIVND (reference sequence). The CDR3 is 15 residues long. The V gene lost 0 bases and the J gene lost 6 bases, with 14 bases spanning the gap. The CDR3 nucleotides read TGTGCCAGTAGTATAGATTTTTCCAGGCTCAAGACCCAGTACTTC. Translating gives CASSIDFSRLKTQYF.

The rearrangement links TRBV28 to TRBJ1-6, with a tentative D call TRBD1 (5 bases). The CDR3 runs to 17 residues. Germline V CDR1 and CDR2: MDHEN, SYDVKM. The ends were cut back, 5 bases at V and 9 bases at J, with 23 bases in the middle. For the CDR3, the DNA is TGTGCCAGCAGTCCTCACGGACGGGGGAACGGGGGTTCACCCCTCCACTTT. Translating gives CASSPHGRGNGGSPLHF.

This chain connects TRBV11-2 to TRBJ2-5, with 7 bases lining up with TRBD2. Germline CDR1 SGHAT, CDR2 FQNNGV. V lost 5 bases, J lost 4 bases, and 10 bases stayed unmatched. The CDR3 is made up of 15 amino acids. The CDR3 DNA is TGTGCCAGCAGCCCCCGCGGGAGCCAAATAGAGACCCAGTACTTC. It encodes CASSPRGSQIETQYF. Based on the CDR3 plus reference TRBV11-2 and TRBJ2-5, the full variable domain is EAGVAQSPRYKIIEKRQSVAFWCNPISGHATLYWYQQILGQGPKLLIQFQNNGVVDDSQLPKDRFSAERLKGVDSTLKIQPAKLEDSAVYLCASSPRGSQIETQYFGPGTRLLVL.

The rearrangement links TRBV29-1 to TRBJ1-2; 8 nucleotides align to TRBD1. Per germline, CDR1 SQVTM and CDR2 ANQGSEA. With V trimmed by 7 bases and J by 8 bases, 6 bases remained unmatched. The length of the CDR3 is 11 residues. The CDR3 protein is CSGRGPGGYTF. CDR3 nucleotide sequence: TGCAGCGGCAGGGGGCCGGGGGGCTACACCTTC.

The rearrangement uses TRBV6-6 and TRBJ2-5; maybe TRBD2 (5 bases). V lost 6 bases and J lost 3, with 8 bases in between. Germline V gene lookup returns CDR1 MNHNY and CDR2 SVGAGI (reference sequence). The CDR3 is made up of 12 amino acids. The CDR3 DNA sequence: TGTGCCAGCAGGATGGGAGAAGAGACCCAGTACTTC. Residues: CASRMGEETQYF.

CDR3 loop: CASSPIGRGGTGELFF. The CDR3 DNA reads TGTGCCAGCAGCCCCATTGGGAGGGGAGGAACCGGGGAGCTGTTTTTT. The chain employs TRBV5-5 and TRBJ2-2; 7 nucleotides align to TRBD2. The CDR3 runs 16 residues. Per the germline V gene, CDR1 is SGHKS and CDR2 is YYEKEE (reference sequence). Trimming removed 4 bases from V and 5 bases from J; junction bases left unmatched: 11.

This chain links TRBV13 with TRBJ2-1; TRBD2 aligns across 7 bases. V lost 6 bases to trimming and J lost 0 bases; unmatched junction nucleotides: 11. The CDR3 is 17 residues long. Germline V lookup: CDR1 PRHDT, CDR2 FYEKMQ (reference sequence). The CDR3 sequence is CASRKGGRERSYNEQFF. In DNA form, the CDR3 reads TGTGCCAGCAGAAAGGGCGGGCGGGAGCGCTCCTACAATGAGCAGTTCTTC.

V usage is TRBV5-1 and J usage is TRBJ2-2; D remains unclear. Germline CDR1 SGHRS, CDR2 YFSETQ. The CDR3 consists of 13 residues. The ends were cut back, 0 bases at V and 5 bases at J, with 5 bases in the middle. CDR3 sequence: CASSLGKTGELFF. The CDR3 bases are TGCGCCAGCAGCTTGGGAAAAACCGGGGAGCTGTTTTTT.